One and the same sample provided the 19 T cell receptor beta chains below, sequenced in a study of CD8+ T cells in alopecia areata. Extracted RNA was reverse transcribed, and the resulting cDNA served as sequencing template. Clones were sequenced by immunoSEQ multiplex PCR, and TCRdb holds only the in-frame ones, with some missing. There are approximately 63,000 clones in the sample; roughly three fifths occur only once, and roughly 18% lies in the top ten. The sequencing here drew on CD8+ T cells sorted from blood, taken at week 0. These receptors were collected from a human donor with alopecia areata.

The gene calls are TRBV6-9 and TRBJ1-5, with D unresolved. Trimming stripped 2 bases from V and 5 bases from J, with 13 bases between. The germline CDR1 and CDR2 sequences are MNHGY and SVAAGI. There are 15 residues in the CDR3. The CDR3 sequence is CASSYPQVRHQPQHF. CDR3 in DNA: TGTGCCAGCAGTTATCCGCAGGTCCGTCATCAGCCCCAGCATTTT.

The V and J genes are TRBV7-9 and TRBJ2-7; D gene unclear. The CDR3 runs 11 residues. Per the germline V gene, CDR1 is SEHNR and CDR2 is FQNEAQ (reference sequence). With 5 bases removed from V and 7 bases from J, the gap between germline ends came to 9 bases. The CDR3, as DNA: TGTGCCAGCAGCCCGGTTAGGGAGCAGTACTTC. Protein sequence: CASSPVREQYF.

The chain carries TRBV6-5 and TRBJ2-7; 8 bases are shared with TRBD1. V trimming: 6 bases; J trimming: 4 bases; junction bases outside the gene matches: 5. The germline CDR1 and CDR2 sequences are MNHEY and SVGAGI. The CDR3 has 13 residues. The CDR3 region is CASRGGQEYEQYF. The CDR3, as DNA: TGTGCCAGCAGAGGGGGACAGGAATACGAGCAGTACTTC.

The sample holds a few counts of this clone. The chain couples TRBV5-5 to TRBJ2-6, with no clear D. In germline, CDR1 is SGHKS, CDR2 YYEKEE (reference sequence). V dropped 4 bases and J dropped 0 bases, with 14 bases sitting between them. The CDR3 sequence is 17 residues long. CDR3 sequence reads: CASSAMVPSSGANVLTF. The CDR3 DNA reads TGTGCCAGCAGCGCCATGGTCCCCAGCTCTGGGGCCAACGTCCTGACTTTC.

The chain couples TRBV5-1 to TRBJ2-3, with no clear D. Germline V CDR1 and CDR2: SGHRS, YFSETQ. V dropped 4 bases and J dropped 5 bases, with 11 bases sitting between them. This CDR3 spans 13 amino acids. The CDR3 loop is CASSDGSGDTQYF. In nucleotides, the CDR3 is TGCGCCAGCAGCGACGGGTCGGGAGATACGCAGTATTTT.

This clone was detected only once. The rearrangement links TRBV2 to TRBJ1-1, with 7 bases fitting TRBD1. The V segment lost 8 bases and the J segment 1 base; nucleotides outside the gene matches: 4. Germline V CDR1 and CDR2: SNHLY, FYNNEI. This CDR3 spans 13 amino acids. CDR3 sequence: CASPGTENTEAFF. In DNA, the CDR3 is TGTGCCAGCCCCGGGACAGAGAACACTGAAGCTTTCTTT.

V is TRBV2 and J is TRBJ2-7; D not certain. Germline CDR1 SNHLY, CDR2 FYNNEI. V was trimmed by 0 bases and J by 7 bases, leaving 10 bases between them. The CDR3 spans 13 residues. DNA of the CDR3: TGTGCCAGCAGTGAAGCGGTTATGTGGGAGCAGTACTTC. Encoded protein: CASSEAVMWEQYF.

The gene calls are TRBV9 and TRBJ1-5, with a possible D match to TRBD1 (6 bases). Germline CDR1 reads SGDLS; CDR2 reads YYNGEE. The V gene lost 0 bases and the J gene lost 4 bases, with 11 bases spanning the gap. The CDR3 length is 15 residues. The DNA of the CDR3 is TGTGCCAGCAGCGTAGAGGGGGAACGGAATCAGCCCCAGCATTTT. It codes for CASSVEGERNQPQHF.

The J gene is TRBJ2-7, the V gene TRBV25-1, with D maybe TRBD1 (6 bases). The CDR3 is 13 amino acids. Trimming left V 4 bases short and J 2 bases short, with 9 bases between. Germline assignment: CDR1 MGHDK and CDR2 SYGVNS. The CDR3 region has the DNA TGTGCCAGCAGTGTCGGACAGACCTACGAGCAGTACTTC. Translation gives CASSVGQTYEQYF.

This chain joins TRBV30 and TRBJ2-7, with TRBD1 as a possible D gene (5 bases). Trimming cost V 4 bases and J 5 bases, with 12 bases left between them. Germline loops: CDR1 GTSNPN, CDR2 SVGIG (reference sequence). The CDR3 is 12 residues long. CDR3 bases: TGTGCCTGGACCAGGGATGGGAACGAGCAGTACTTC. This translates into CAWTRDGNEQYF. Full variable domain (missing parts from reference TRBV30 and TRBJ2-7): SQTIHQWPATLVQPVGSPLSLECTVEGTSNPNLYWYRQAAGRGLQLLFYSVGIGQISSEVPQNLSASRPQDRQFILSSKKLLLSDSGFYLCAWTRDGNEQYFGPGTRLTVT.

This chain uses TRBV2 with TRBJ2-1; TRBD1 agrees at 7 bases. This CDR3 has 15 residues. V lost 8 bases, J lost 3 bases, and 10 bases stayed unmatched. The germline V gene has CDR1 SNHLY and CDR2 FYNNEI. The CDR3 coding sequence is TGTGCCAGCGGCGGTCCGACAGGGATCTACAATGAGCAGTTCTTC. This encodes CASGGPTGIYNEQFF.

In regard to this clone: Other nucleotide sequences in the sample specify the same CDR3. V is TRBV27 and J is TRBJ2-3, with no clear D. Germline CDR1 and CDR2: MNHEY and SMNVEV (reference sequence). The CDR3 extends over 12 amino acids. V was pared by 1 base and J by 5 bases, with 4 bases between. This chain's CDR3 is CASSLLGDTQYF. In DNA, the CDR3 is TGTGCCAGCAGTTTATTGGGAGATACGCAGTATTTT.

The sample holds a few counts of this clone. The chain uses TRBV30 and TRBJ1-1; 8 bases line up with TRBD1. This CDR3 contains 15 residues. Germline CDR1 and CDR2: GTSNPN and SVGIG (reference sequence). J lost 5 bases, V lost 7 bases, and 15 bases had no gene match. The CDR3 sequence: CAYNLRTGLETEAFF. The CDR3 coding sequence is TGTGCCTATAATCTCAGGACAGGGCTGGAAACTGAAGCTTTCTTT.

The chain couples TRBV27 to TRBJ2-7; the match to TRBD2 covers 8 bases. V trimming: 0 bases; J trimming: 0 bases; junction bases outside the gene matches: 4. This CDR3 has 16 residues. The germline CDR1 and CDR2 sequences are MNHEY and SMNVEV (reference sequence). In DNA, the CDR3 is TGTGCCAGCAGTTTATCCGCCGGGAGGGGCTCCTACGAGCAGTACTTC. As protein: CASSLSAGRGSYEQYF.

The chain is built from TRBV28 and TRBJ2-5; D ambiguous. Trimming removed 6 bases from V and 3 bases from J, with 5 bases in between. This CDR3 has 11 amino acids. CDR1 and CDR2 from the germline V gene are MDHEN and SYDVKM. The chain's CDR3 is CASSHKETQYF. Written as DNA, the CDR3 is TGTGCCAGCAGCCATAAAGAGACCCAGTACTTC.

V is TRBV27 and J is TRBJ1-2; 8 bases are shared with TRBD1. With V trimmed by 6 bases and J by 6 bases, 6 bases remained unmatched. Germline V lookup: CDR1 MNHEY, CDR2 SMNVEV (reference sequence). This CDR3 is 13 amino acids long. The CDR3 DNA is TGTGCCAGCAGCTTAGGACAGGGTAATGGCTACACCTTC. It codes for CASSLGQGNGYTF.

The V and J genes are TRBV4-3 and TRBJ1-1; 9 bases line up with TRBD1. Germline-derived CDR1 and CDR2 are LGHNA and YSLEER. The CDR3 totals 17 residues. The junction had 6 bases not matched to a gene; V was cut back by 1 base and J by 0 bases. The CDR3 sequence: CASSQAGTGIMNTEAFF. Here the CDR3 DNA reads TGCGCCAGCAGCCAAGCAGGGACAGGGATAATGAACACTGAAGCTTTCTTT.

The rearrangement joins TRBV9 to TRBJ2-5, with TRBD1 matching over 9 bases. The V and J ends lost 3 bases and 4 bases, in that order; junction bases with no gene match: 4. Per germline, CDR1 SGDLS and CDR2 YYNGEE. The CDR3 runs to 14 residues. Here the CDR3 DNA reads TGTGCCAGCAGCGCTCCGGGACAGGGAGAGACCCAGTACTTC. This codes for CASSAPGQGETQYF.

J is TRBJ2-1 and V is TRBV29-1; TRBD2 aligns across 11 bases. This CDR3 is built from 15 residues. With 1 base clipped from V and 4 bases from J, the junction kept 3 bases outside the gene matches. Germline V CDR1 and CDR2: SQVTM, ANQGSEA. CDR3 DNA sequence: TGCAGCGTTGAAGGACTAGCGGGAAGGTACAATGAGCAGTTCTTC. It yields the protein CSVEGLAGRYNEQFF.